The 3 T cell receptor beta chains below all came from one sample that was sequenced in a study of blood T cells in healthy people across ages. Using a J-beta primer mix together with a sample-barcoded 5' primer, a second PCR was run for about 6 to 11 cycles. MiXCR was run by TCRdb on the 5' RACE reads, yielding one entry per CDR3 protein. The data show roughly 1.6 million distinct CDR3 sequences, with 30% to 35% seen just once and about 11% held by the top ten. Sequencing was carried out using blood. These receptors were collected from a woman aged 30 to 39 in good health.

As concerns this clonotype: An end of the junction differs from the germline gene, which may be a read error. The chain couples TRBV12-3 or TRBV12-4 to TRBJ2-7; tentatively, D is TRBD2 (6 bases). This CDR3 comprises 15 residues. The CDR3 sequence is CASSRGLGSGVERYF. CDR3 DNA sequence: TGTGCCAGCAGCCGCGGACTCGGGAGTGGTGTCGAGCGGTACTTC.

The chain recombines TRBV5-1 with TRBJ1-3; the match to TRBD1 covers 10 bases. V lost 4 bases, J lost 2 bases, and 6 bases stayed unmatched. The CDR3 consists of 16 residues. Germline values: CDR1 SGHRS, CDR2 YFSETQ. The CDR3 DNA reads as TGCGCCAGCAGCAGAGATGGACAGGGGGCTGGAAACACCATATATTTT. Protein sequence: CASSRDGQGAGNTIYF.

Concerning this clonotype: A read error may explain this, as a much larger clone is one base away. The rearrangement links TRBV4-1 to TRBJ1-1, with 7 bases that match TRBD1. The CDR3 is 14 residues long. Germline CDR1 is MGHRA and CDR2 is YSYEKL. This chain's CDR3 is CAGSPGQPNTEAFF. The CDR3 nucleotides read TGCGCCGGCAGCCCGGGACAGCCGAACACTGAAGCTTTCTTT.